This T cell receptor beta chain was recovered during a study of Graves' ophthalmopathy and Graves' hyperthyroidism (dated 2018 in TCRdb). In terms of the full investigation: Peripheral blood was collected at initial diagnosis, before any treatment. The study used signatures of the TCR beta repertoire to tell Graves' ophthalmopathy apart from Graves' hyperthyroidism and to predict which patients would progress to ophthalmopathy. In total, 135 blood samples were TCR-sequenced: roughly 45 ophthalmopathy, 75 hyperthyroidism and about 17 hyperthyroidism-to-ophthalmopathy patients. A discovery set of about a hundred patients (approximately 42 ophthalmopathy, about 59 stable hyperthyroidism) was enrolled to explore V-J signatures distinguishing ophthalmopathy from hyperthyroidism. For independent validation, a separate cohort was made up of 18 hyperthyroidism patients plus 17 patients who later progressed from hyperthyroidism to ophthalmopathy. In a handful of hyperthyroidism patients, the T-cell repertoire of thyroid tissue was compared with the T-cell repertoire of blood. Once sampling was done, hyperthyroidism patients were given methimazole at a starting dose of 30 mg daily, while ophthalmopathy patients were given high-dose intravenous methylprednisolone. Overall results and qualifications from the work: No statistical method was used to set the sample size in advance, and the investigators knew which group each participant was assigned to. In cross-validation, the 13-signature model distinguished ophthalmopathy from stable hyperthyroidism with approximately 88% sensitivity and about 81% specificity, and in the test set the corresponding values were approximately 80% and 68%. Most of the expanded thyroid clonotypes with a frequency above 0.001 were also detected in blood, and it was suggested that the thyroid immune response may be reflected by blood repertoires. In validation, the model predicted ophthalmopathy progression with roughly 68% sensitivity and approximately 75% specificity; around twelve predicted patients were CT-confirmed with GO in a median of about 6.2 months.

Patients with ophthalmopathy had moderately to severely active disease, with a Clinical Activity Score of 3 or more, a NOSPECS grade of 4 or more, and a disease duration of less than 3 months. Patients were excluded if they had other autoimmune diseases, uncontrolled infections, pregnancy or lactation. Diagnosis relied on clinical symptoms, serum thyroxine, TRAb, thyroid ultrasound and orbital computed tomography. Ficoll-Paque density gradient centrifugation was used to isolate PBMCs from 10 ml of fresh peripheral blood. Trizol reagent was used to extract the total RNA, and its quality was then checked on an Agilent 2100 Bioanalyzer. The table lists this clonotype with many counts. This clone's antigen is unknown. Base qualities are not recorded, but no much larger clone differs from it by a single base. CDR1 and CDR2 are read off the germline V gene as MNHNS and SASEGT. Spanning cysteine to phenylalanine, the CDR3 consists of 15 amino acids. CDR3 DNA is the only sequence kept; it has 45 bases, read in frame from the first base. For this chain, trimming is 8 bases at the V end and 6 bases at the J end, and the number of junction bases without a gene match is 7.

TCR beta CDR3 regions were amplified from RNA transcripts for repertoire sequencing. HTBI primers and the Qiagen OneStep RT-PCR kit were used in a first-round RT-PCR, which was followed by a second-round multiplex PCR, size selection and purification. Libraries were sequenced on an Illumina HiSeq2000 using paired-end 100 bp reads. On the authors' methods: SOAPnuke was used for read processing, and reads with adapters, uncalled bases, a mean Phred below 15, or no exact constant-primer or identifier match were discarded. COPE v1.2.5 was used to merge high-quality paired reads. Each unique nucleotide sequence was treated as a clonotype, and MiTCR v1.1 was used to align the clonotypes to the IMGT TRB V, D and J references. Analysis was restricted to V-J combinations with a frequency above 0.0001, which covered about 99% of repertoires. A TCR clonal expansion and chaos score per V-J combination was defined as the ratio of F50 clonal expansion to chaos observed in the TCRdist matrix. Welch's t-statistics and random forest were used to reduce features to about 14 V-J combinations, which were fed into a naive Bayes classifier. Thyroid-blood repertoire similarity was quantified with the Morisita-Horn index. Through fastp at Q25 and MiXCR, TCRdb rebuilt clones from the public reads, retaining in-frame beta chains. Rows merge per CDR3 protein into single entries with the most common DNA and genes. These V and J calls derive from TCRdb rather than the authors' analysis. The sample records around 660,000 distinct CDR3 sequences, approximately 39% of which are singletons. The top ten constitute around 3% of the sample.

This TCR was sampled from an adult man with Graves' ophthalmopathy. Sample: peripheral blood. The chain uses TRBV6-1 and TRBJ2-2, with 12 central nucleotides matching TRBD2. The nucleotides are TGTGCCAGCCTTCGGACTAGCGGGATTGCCGGGGAGCTGTTTTTT. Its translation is CASLRTSGIAGELFF.